These 21 T cell receptor beta chains came from one sample sequenced in a study of monozygotic twins with inflammatory bowel disease (dated by TCRdb to between 2017 and 2020). The library was built by means of 5' RACE. These reads were obtained on an Illumina HiSeq 2500. Each CDR3 protein sequence appears as one entry after TCRdb reprocessed the reads, and no DNA is included. Per the sample table, the count is approximately 420,000 distinct CDR3 sequences. 2% to 3% of the sample comes from the top ten. The specimen sequenced was blood. The receptors shown here come from a human donor with ulcerative colitis or Crohn's disease, or a healthy co-twin of an affected twin (not recorded which).

The V gene is TRBV7-9, the J gene TRBJ1-3; TCRdb picks TRBD1, but there is no DNA to check that call. CDR3 length: 17 residues. Germline V CDR1 and CDR2: SEHNR, FQNEAQ (reference sequence). CDR3 loop: CASSWFRGPFDGNTIYF.

The V and J genes are TRBV27 and TRBJ2-7. The CDR3 is 14 residues long. Germline V gives CDR1 MNHEY, CDR2 SMNVEV (reference sequence). This CDR3 reads CASSLGLQVGEQYF.

The V call is TRBV5-5, the J call TRBJ2-7; the D gene TCRdb calls, TRBD2, cannot be checked with no DNA. CDR1 is SGHKS and CDR2 is YYEKEE in the germline V gene (reference sequence). The CDR3 runs 16 residues. The CDR3 loop reads CASSPGTSGPIYEQYF.

The chain is built from TRBV13 and TRBJ1-3; with no DNA, the TCRdb D assignment of TRBD1 cannot be verified. Per germline, CDR1 PRHDT and CDR2 FYEKMQ (reference sequence). The CDR3 sequence is 15 residues long. The CDR3: CASSSPGREGNTIYF. Looking up the rest from reference TRBV13 and TRBJ1-3 gives the full variable domain: AAGVIQSPRHLIKEKRETATLKCYPIPRHDTVYWYQQGPGQDPQFLISFYEKMQSDKGSIPDRFSAQQFSDYHSELNMSSLELGDSALYFCASSSPGREGNTIYFGEGSWLTVV.

The chain joins TRBV20-1 to TRBJ2-1; as DNA is missing, the TRBD2 call by TCRdb cannot be tested. This CDR3 spans 17 amino acids. Germline CDR1 reads DFQATT; CDR2 reads SNEGSKA (reference sequence). This CDR3 reads CSANPASGRGLRNEQFF.

This chain links TRBV25-1 with TRBJ1-2; lacking DNA, the TRBD1 call made by TCRdb goes unchecked. The CDR3 has 16 residues. Looked up from germline, CDR1 is MGHDK and CDR2 is SYGVNS. This CDR3 is CASSAPGSESNYGYTF.

CDR3 sequence: CASSLYIQGGEKLFF. This sequence joins TRBV7-9 and TRBJ1-4. Germline loops: CDR1 SEHNR, CDR2 FQNEAQ (reference sequence). This CDR3 has 15 residues. Full variable domain (outside the CDR3, taken from reference TRBV7-9 and TRBJ1-4): DTGVSQNPRHKITKRGQNVTFRCDPISEHNRLYWYRQTLGQGPEFLTYFQNEAQLEKSRLLSDRFSAERPKGSFSTLEIQRTEQGDSAMYLCASSLYIQGGEKLFFGSGTQLSVL.

The CDR3 loop is CASSLFQTNTGELFF. The chain uses TRBV5-1 and TRBJ2-2. This CDR3 has 15 residues. Germline CDR1 reads SGHRS; CDR2 reads YFSETQ.

V and J are TRBV20-1 and TRBJ2-3; TCRdb's D call, TRBD2, is unchecked because there is no DNA. Germline V gene data show CDR1 as DFQATT and CDR2 as SNEGSKA (reference sequence). This CDR3 is 15 amino acids long. CDR3 sequence reads: CSARWGGGITDTQYF.

The J gene is TRBJ2-1, the V gene TRBV5-6; TCRdb lists TRBD1, though no DNA is available to test this call. Germline V gene lookup returns CDR1 SGHDT and CDR2 YYEEEE. The CDR3 consists of 16 residues. This CDR3 reads CASTINPGQGNNEQFF.

V usage is TRBV6-1 and J usage is TRBJ1-5; TCRdb proposes TRBD1, but this gene call is untestable without DNA. The CDR3 totals 16 residues. Germline CDR1 MNHNS, CDR2 SASEGT. The CDR3: CASSPSGTGGNQPQHF.

The chain carries TRBV5-1 and TRBJ1-4. The germline gives CDR1 SGHRS, CDR2 YFSETQ. The CDR3 is 16 residues long. The CDR3 region is CASSAQGFRGNEKLFF. The complete variable domain, with remaining parts taken from reference TRBV5-1 and TRBJ1-4, reads KAGVTQTPRYLIKTRGQQVTLSCSPISGHRSVSWYQQTPGQGLQFLFEYFSETQRNKGNFPGRFSGRQFSNSRSEMNVSTLELGDSALYLCASSAQGFRGNEKLFFGSGTQLSVL.

V gene TRBV3-1 combines with J gene TRBJ2-5. There are 13 residues in the CDR3. The germline V gene encodes CDR1 LGHDT and CDR2 YNNKEL (reference sequence). CDR3 residues: CASSQGGQETQYF.

The V gene is TRBV27, the J gene TRBJ1-5; the D call from TCRdb, TRBD1, cannot be confirmed without DNA. This CDR3 region has 14 residues. CDR1 is MNHEY and CDR2 is SMNVEV in the germline V gene (reference sequence). The CDR3 is CASSVRDSNQPQHF.

The chain joins TRBV15 to TRBJ2-1; absent DNA, TCRdb's TRBD2 call cannot be checked. The germline CDR1 and CDR2 sequences are LNHNV and YYDKDF (reference sequence). This CDR3 contains 16 residues. The CDR3 loop is CATSQTLLAGGLEQFF.

The CDR3 reads CASSLNGGAGNIQYF. The chain is built from TRBV5-1 and TRBJ2-4; TCRdb picks TRBD2, but there is no DNA to check that call. The CDR3 is made up of 15 amino acids. Germline V gene lookup returns CDR1 SGHRS and CDR2 YFSETQ.

The chain combines TRBV11-2 with TRBJ2-4. This CDR3 spans 15 amino acids. The germline V gene has CDR1 SGHAT and CDR2 FQNNGV. CDR3 loop: CASSLGLRDENIQYF.

The rearrangement links TRBV11-2 to TRBJ2-3; the TCRdb call, TRBD1, lacks DNA for checking. There are 15 residues in the CDR3. Germline values: CDR1 SGHAT, CDR2 FQNNGV. CDR3: CASSLPGQLPYTQYF. Complete variable domain (other parts from reference TRBV11-2 and TRBJ2-3): EAGVAQSPRYKIIEKRQSVAFWCNPISGHATLYWYQQILGQGPKLLIQFQNNGVVDDSQLPKDRFSAERLKGVDSTLKIQPAKLEDSAVYLCASSLPGQLPYTQYFGPGTRLTVL.

The CDR3 here is CASSPGVGSAYEQYF. V gene TRBV4-2 combines with J gene TRBJ2-7. This CDR3 region has 15 residues. CDR1 is LGHNA, CDR2 YNFKEQ, per germline.

The gene calls are TRBV5-1 and TRBJ1-1; absent DNA, TCRdb's TRBD1 call cannot be checked. Germline CDR1 SGHRS, CDR2 YFSETQ. This CDR3 region has 13 residues. CDR3 amino acids: CASSSDRAAEAFF.

This sequence joins TRBV15 and TRBJ1-2; no DNA is available, so the TRBD1 call from TCRdb remains unchecked. The length of the CDR3 is 15 residues. Germline V gene sequence: CDR1 LNHNV, CDR2 YYDKDF (reference sequence). CDR3 loop: CATSRDLRGTHGYTF.